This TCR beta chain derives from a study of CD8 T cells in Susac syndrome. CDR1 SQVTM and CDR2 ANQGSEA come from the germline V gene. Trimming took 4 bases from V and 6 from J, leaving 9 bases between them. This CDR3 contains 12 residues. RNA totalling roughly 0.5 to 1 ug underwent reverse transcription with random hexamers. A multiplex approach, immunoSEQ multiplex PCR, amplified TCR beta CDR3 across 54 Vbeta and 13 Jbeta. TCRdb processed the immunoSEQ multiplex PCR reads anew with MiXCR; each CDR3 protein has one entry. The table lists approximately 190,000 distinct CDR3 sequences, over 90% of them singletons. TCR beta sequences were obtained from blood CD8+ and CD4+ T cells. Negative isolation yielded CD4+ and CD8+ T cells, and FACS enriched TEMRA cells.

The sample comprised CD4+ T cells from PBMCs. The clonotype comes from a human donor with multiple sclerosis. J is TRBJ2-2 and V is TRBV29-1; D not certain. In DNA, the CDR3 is TGCAGCGTTGCACATAGGGCCGGGGAGCTGTTTTTT. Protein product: CSVAHRAGELFF.